This entry describes one T cell receptor (beta chain). The antigen remains unidentified. Trimming removed 1 base from V and 7 bases from J; junction bases left unmatched: 6. The germline gives CDR1 MNHNY, CDR2 SVGAGI (reference sequence). The length of the CDR3 is 15 residues. The data derive from a study of cytomegalovirus exposure and HLA in healthy donors. Findings and limits, study-wide: In a later analysis, at a false discovery rate of 0.05, 17,000 or so TCR beta sequences matched HLA alleles.

The PCR made use of 60 Vbeta and 13 Jbeta primers. Clones were sequenced by immunoSEQ multiplex PCR, and TCRdb holds only the in-frame ones, with some missing. The table has around 220,000 clones, 60% to 80% seen once. V gene TRBV6-6 combines with J gene TRBJ1-5; 8 nucleotides agree with TRBD1. Sequencing used PBMCs. The sequence was obtained from a man younger than 30 in good health and CMV-seronegative. CDR3 DNA sequence: TGTGCCAGCAGTTACTTGGGACAGGAGGTACAGCCCCAGCATTTT. Translation: CASSYLGQEVQPQHF.